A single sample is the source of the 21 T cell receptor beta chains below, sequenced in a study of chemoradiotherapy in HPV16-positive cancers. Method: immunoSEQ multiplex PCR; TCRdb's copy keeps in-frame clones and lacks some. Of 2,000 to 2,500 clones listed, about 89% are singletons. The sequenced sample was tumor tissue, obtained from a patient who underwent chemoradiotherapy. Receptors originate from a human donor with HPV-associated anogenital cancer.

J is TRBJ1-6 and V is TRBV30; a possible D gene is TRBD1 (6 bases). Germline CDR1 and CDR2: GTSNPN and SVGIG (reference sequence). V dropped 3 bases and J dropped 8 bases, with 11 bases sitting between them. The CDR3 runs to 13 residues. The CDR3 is CAWSNNRDSPLHF. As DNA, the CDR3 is TGTGCCTGGAGCAATAACAGGGATTCACCCCTCCACTTT.

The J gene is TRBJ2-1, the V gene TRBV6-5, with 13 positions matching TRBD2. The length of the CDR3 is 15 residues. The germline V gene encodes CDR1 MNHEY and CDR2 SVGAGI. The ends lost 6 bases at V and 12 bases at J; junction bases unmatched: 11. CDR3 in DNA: TGTGCCAGCAGCCTATCACTAGCGGGGGGGCTGGGGCAGTTCTTC. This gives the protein CASSLSLAGGLGQFF.

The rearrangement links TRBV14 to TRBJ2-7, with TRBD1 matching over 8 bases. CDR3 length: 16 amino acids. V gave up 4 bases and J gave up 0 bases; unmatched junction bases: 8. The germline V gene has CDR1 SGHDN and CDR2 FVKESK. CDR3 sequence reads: CASSRRTGTGSYEQYF. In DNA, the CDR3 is TGTGCCAGCAGCCGCCGGACAGGGACCGGCTCCTACGAGCAGTACTTC.

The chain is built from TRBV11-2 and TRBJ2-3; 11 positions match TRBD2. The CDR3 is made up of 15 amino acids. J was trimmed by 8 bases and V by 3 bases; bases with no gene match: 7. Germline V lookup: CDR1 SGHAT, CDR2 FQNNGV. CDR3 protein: CASSFSGGAFGTQYF. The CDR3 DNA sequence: TGTGCCAGCAGCTTTAGCGGGGGGGCATTTGGTACGCAGTATTTT.

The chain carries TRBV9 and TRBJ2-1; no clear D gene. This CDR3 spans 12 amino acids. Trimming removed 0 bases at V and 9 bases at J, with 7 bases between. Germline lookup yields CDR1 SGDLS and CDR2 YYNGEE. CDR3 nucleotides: TGTGCCAGCAGCGTAGATTTTGGTGAGCAGTTCTTC. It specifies CASSVDFGEQFF.

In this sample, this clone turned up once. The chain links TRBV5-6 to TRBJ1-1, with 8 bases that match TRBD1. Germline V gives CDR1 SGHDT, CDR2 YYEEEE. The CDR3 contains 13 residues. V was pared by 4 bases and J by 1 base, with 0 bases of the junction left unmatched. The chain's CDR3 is CASSGQGNTEAFF. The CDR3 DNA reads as TGTGCCAGCAGCGGACAGGGGAACACTGAAGCTTTCTTT.

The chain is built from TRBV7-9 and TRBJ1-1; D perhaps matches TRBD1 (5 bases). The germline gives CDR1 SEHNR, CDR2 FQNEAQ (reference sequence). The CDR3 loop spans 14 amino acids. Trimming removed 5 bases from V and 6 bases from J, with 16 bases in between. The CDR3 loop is CASSTGVISPEAFF. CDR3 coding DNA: TGTGCCAGCAGCACGGGGGTGATAAGCCCTGAAGCTTTCTTT.

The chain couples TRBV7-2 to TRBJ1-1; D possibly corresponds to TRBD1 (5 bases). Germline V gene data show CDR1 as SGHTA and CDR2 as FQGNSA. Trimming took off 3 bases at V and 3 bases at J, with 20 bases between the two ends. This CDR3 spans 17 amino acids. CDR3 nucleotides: TGTGCCAGCAGCTTTGTTCTGGGACGGCGGGCACACACTGAAGCTTTCTTT. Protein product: CASSFVLGRRAHTEAFF.

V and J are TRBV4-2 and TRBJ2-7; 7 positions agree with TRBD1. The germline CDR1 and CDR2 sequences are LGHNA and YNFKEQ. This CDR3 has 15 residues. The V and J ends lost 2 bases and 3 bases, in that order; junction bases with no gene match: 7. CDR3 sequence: CASSQSGTDYYEQYF. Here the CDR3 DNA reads TGTGCCAGCAGCCAATCCGGGACAGACTACTACGAGCAGTACTTC.

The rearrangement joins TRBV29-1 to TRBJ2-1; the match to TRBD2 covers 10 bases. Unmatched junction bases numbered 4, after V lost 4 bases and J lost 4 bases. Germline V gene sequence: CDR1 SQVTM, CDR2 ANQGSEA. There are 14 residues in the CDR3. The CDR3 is CSVGASGGYNEQFF. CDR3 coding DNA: TGCAGCGTTGGAGCTAGCGGGGGATACAATGAGCAGTTCTTC.

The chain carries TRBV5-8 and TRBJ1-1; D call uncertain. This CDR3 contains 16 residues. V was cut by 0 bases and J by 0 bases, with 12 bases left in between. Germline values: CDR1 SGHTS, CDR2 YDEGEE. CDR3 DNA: TGTGCCAGCAGCTTGGTCCGACTGAGCATGAACACTGAAGCTTTCTTT. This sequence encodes CASSLVRLSMNTEAFF.

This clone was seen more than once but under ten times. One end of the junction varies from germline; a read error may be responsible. This CDR3 is CASCLGGQGDEQFF. The DNA for the CDR3 is TGTGCCAGCTGCTTGGGGGGGCAAGGAGATGAGCAGTTCTTC. The chain recombines TRBV7-8 with TRBJ2-1; D possibly corresponds to TRBD2 (7 bases). Per the germline V gene, CDR1 is SGHVS and CDR2 is FQNEAQ. The CDR3 has 14 residues.

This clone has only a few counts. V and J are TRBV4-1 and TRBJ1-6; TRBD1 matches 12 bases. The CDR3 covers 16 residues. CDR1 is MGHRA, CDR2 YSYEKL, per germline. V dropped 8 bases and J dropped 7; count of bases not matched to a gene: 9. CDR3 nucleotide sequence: TGCGCCAGCCGGGACAGGGGGCATCTGGAGAATTCACCCCTCCACTTT. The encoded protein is CASRDRGHLENSPLHF.

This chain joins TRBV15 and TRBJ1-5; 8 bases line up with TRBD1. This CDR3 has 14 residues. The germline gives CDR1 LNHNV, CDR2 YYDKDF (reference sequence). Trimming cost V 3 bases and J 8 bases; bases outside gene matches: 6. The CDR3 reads CATSSHRGGKPQHF. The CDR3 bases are TGTGCCACCAGCAGCCACAGGGGGGGGAAGCCCCAGCATTTT. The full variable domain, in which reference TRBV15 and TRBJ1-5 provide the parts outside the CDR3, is DAMVIQNPRYQVTQFGKPVTLSCSQTLNHNVMYWYQQKSSQAPKLLFHYYDKDFNNEADTPDNFQSRRPNTSFCFLDIRSPGLGDTAMYLCATSSHRGGKPQHFGDGTRLSIL.

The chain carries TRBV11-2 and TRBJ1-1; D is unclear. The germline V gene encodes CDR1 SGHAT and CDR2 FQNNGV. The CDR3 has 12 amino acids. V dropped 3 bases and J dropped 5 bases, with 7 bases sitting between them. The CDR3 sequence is CASSFARTEAFF. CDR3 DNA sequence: TGTGCCAGCAGCTTCGCGAGGACTGAAGCTTTCTTT.

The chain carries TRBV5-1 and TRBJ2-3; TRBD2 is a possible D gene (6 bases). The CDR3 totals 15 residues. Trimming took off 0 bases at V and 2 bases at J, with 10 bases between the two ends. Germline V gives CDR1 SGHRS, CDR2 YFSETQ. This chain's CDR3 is CASSLVGGFTDTQYF. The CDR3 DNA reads TGCGCCAGCAGCTTGGTCGGGGGATTCACAGATACGCAGTATTTT.

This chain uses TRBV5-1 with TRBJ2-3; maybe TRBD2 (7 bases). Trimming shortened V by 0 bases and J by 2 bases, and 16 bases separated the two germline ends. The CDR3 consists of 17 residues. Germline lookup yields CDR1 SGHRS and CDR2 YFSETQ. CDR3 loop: CASSLGFWRGHTDTQYF. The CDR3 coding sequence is TGCGCCAGCAGCTTGGGGTTTTGGCGGGGGCACACAGATACGCAGTATTTT.

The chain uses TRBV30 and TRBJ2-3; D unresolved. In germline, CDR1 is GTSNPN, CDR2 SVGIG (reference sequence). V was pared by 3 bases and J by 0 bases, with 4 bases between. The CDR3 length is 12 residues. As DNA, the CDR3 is TGTGCCTGGAGCTCTAGCACAGATACGCAGTATTTT. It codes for CAWSSSTDTQYF.

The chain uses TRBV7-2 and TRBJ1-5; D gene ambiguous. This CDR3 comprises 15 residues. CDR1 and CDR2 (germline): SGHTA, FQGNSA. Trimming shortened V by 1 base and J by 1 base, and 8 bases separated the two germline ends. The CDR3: CASSLDPASNQPQHF. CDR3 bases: TGTGCCAGCAGCTTAGACCCAGCGAGCAATCAGCCCCAGCATTTT.

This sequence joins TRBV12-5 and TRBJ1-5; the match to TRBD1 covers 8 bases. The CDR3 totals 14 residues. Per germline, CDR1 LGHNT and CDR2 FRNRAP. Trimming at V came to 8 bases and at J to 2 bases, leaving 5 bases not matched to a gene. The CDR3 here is CASIGQGGNQPQHF. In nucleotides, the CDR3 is TGTGCTAGTATCGGACAGGGAGGCAATCAGCCCCAGCATTTT.

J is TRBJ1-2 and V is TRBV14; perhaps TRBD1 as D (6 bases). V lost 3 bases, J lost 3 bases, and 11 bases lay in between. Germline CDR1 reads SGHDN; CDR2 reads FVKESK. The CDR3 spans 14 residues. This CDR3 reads CASSHVQGYYGYTF. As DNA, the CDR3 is TGTGCCAGCAGCCACGTACAGGGATACTATGGCTACACCTTC.